This TCR beta chain was recorded in a study of cytomegalovirus exposure and HLA in healthy donors. Findings of the study overall: Apart from CMV serostatus, no immune exposure information was available. As a later analysis showed, a missense DCLRE1C variant was linked to trimming of TCR beta V- and J-genes. According to an earlier analysis, most TCR beta V segments yielded productive rearrangements about 90% or about 30% of the time.

Germline assignment: CDR1 SEHNR and CDR2 FQNEAQ (reference sequence). Trimming removed 5 bases from V and 7 bases from J, with 17 bases in between. CDR3 length: 14 residues. Points on this clone: Its antigen is undetermined.

Primers for the PCR totalled 60 Vbeta and 13 Jbeta. Original processing notes: Per a later analysis, the number of unique TCR beta chains was about 80 million, of which some 9.9 million were shared. The protocol was immunoSEQ multiplex PCR, while the TCRdb copy is restricted to in-frame clones and leaves out a portion. V and J calls and clone size come straight from that table; D and trimming were deduced from the DNA. The sample lists around 80,000 clones; 75% to 80% were seen once. The TCR was taken from a female donor in good health and CMV-seronegative. The chain joins TRBV7-9 to TRBJ1-1; D not resolved. The sample comprised PBMCs. The CDR3, as DNA: TGTGCCAGCAGCGTTTGGACCGGCGGGCGTGAAGCTTTCTTT. Translated: CASSVWTGGREAFF.